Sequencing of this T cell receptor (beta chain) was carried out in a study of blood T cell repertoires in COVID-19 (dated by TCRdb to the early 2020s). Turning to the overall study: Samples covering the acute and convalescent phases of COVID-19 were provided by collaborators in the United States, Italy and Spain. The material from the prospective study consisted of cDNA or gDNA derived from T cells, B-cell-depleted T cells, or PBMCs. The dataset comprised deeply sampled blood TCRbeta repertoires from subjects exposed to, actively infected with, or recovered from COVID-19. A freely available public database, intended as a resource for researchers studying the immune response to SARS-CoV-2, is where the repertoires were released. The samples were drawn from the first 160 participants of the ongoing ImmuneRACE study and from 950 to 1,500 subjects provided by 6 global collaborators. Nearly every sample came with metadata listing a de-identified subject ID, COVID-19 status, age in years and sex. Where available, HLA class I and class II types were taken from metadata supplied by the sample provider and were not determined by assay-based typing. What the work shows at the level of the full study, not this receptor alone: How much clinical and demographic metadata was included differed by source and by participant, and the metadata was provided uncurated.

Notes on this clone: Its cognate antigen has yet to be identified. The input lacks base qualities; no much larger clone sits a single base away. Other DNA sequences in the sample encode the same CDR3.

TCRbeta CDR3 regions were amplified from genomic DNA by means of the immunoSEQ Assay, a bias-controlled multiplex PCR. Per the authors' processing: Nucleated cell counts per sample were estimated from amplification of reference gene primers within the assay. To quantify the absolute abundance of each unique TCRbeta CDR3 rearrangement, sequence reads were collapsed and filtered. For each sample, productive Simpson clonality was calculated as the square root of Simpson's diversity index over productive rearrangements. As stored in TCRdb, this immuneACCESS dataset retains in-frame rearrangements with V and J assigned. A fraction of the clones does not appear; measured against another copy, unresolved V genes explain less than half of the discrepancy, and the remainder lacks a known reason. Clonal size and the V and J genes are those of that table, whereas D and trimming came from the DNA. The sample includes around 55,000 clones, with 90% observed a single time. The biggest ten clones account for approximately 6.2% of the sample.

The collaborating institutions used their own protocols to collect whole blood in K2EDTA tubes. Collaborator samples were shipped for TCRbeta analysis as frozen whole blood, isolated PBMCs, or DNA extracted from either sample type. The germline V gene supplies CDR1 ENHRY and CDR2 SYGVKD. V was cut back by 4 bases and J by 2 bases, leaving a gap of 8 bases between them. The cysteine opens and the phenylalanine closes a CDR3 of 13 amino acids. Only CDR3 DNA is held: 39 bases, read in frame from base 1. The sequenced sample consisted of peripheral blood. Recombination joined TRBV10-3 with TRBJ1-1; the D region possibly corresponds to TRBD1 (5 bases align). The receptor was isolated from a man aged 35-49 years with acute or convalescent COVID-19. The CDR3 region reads CAISGTGNTEAFF. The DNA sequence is TGTGCCATCAGTGGTACAGGTAACACTGAAGCTTTCTTT.